This section outlines one T cell receptor (beta chain) sequence together with its context. Its antigen is not known. Running of the v3.0 immunoSEQ assay took place at survey level. The protocol was immunoSEQ multiplex PCR, while the TCRdb copy is restricted to in-frame clones and leaves out a portion. Of just under 40,000 clones in the sample, less than 90% were seen once. Per individual, the PBMC samples numbered at least one pre-ART and at least two post-ART. V lost 3 bases and J lost 1, with 15 bases in between. The CDR3 runs 16 residues. CDR1 and CDR2 from the germline V gene are MNHEY and SVGAGI. This sample is drawn from a study of long-term antiretroviral therapy in people with HIV. Study-wide points: The clones with expansion before ART were dominant in the repertoire at all time points.

This receptor was obtained from a woman aged 18-35 years with HIV. The chain uses TRBV6-5 and TRBJ1-2, with a possible D match to TRBD1 (5 bases). Sequences were derived from unsorted PBMCs, sampled just before starting antiretroviral therapy. The CDR3, as DNA: TGTGCCAGCAGTTATACGAGAGGGGTGGGTAACTATGGCTACACCTTC. Translating it yields CASSYTRGVGNYGYTF.